This T cell receptor beta chain was captured in a study of blood T cell repertoires in COVID-19. Study summary: Whether acute or convalescent, the COVID-19 samples came from the United States, Italy and Spain. T cells, B-cell-depleted T cells, or PBMCs provided the cDNA or gDNA that served as material.

As handled by the study authors: Nucleated cell counts were estimated from reference gene primer amplification. This table comes from immunoSEQ multiplex PCR, and its TCRdb copy is limited to in-frame clones, with some not included. Clonal size and the V and J genes are those of that table, whereas D and trimming came from the DNA. The sample lists 120,000 or so clones, 80% to 90% seen once, with 16% in the top ten. Germline lookup yields CDR1 LNHDA and CDR2 SQIVND (reference sequence). Trimming pared 7 bases from V and 2 bases from J, leaving 12 bases between. The CDR3 covers 15 residues. Sequenced material: peripheral blood. The chain combines TRBV19 with TRBJ2-6; D gene unclear. The clonotype comes from a woman aged 55 to 70 with acute or convalescent COVID-19. The CDR3 is CASKLREAGANVLTF. DNA of the CDR3: TGTGCCAGTAAACTTCGAGAGGCTGGGGCCAACGTCCTGACTTTC.